This TCR beta chain stems from a study of T cell responses to AZD1222 COVID-19 vaccine. V dropped 0 bases and J dropped 0 bases, with 9 bases sitting between them. The germline V gene has CDR1 MNHNY and CDR2 SVGAGI (reference sequence). CDR3 length: 15 amino acids. Remarks on this clone: Its matching antigen is unknown.

The data were produced by immunoSEQ multiplex PCR, yet TCRdb's version contains in-frame clones alone and is incomplete. The data show about 140,000 clones, 90% seen once. Study-wide points: Repertoire sampling was restricted to post-peak T cell response timepoints. Donors skewed white British and female; clonal diversity was possibly underestimated. The study identified only five or six AZD1222 recipients as seropositive at baseline. Targeting of unmutated variant regions was reportedly seen in nearly half of spike-specific TCRs.

This sequence was found in an adult in good health. The source was peripheral blood, collected on day 0 of AZD1222 vaccination. V is TRBV6-6 and J is TRBJ2-7, with D possibly matching TRBD1 (5 bases). CDR3 in DNA: TGTGCCAGCAGTTACTCAGAACAGGTCTCCTACGAGCAGTACTTC. Protein sequence: CASSYSEQVSYEQYF.